These 3 T cell receptor beta chains were all obtained from the same sample, sequenced in a study of T cells in Graves' hyperthyroidism and ophthalmopathy. Amplification of TCR beta CDR3 regions used RNA as the template. The HTBI set primed first-round TCR CDR3 RT-PCR. TCRdb reprocessed the multiplex PCR reads with MiXCR, giving one entry per CDR3 protein. The sample comprises about 770,000 distinct CDR3 sequences, 18% of which are singletons, and over 15% rests with the top ten. Sequencing used blood. These receptors were obtained from a woman in her 50s with Graves' hyperthyroidism that later progressed to Graves' ophthalmopathy.

This clonotype was observed a few times. This chain connects TRBV19 to TRBJ2-7; D call uncertain. The CDR3 has 14 amino acids. Germline V CDR1 and CDR2: LNHDA, SQIVND (reference sequence). V lost 6 bases and J lost 0, with 12 bases in between. CDR3 region: CASSLTDNSYEQYF. For the CDR3, the DNA is TGTGCCAGTAGCCTCACCGACAACTCCTACGAGCAGTACTTC.

There are many counts of this clonotype. The genes are TRBV19 and TRBJ1-1; D unclear. CDR1 and CDR2 (germline): LNHDA, SQIVND (reference sequence). CDR3 length equals 12 residues. Trimming left V 0 bases short and J 4 bases short, with 3 bases between. This CDR3 is CASSIEGTEAFF. CDR3 DNA: TGTGCCAGTAGTATAGAAGGCACTGAAGCTTTCTTT.

This clonotype showed up just a few times. The chain uses TRBV9 and TRBJ1-1; the D is unclear. CDR1 is SGDLS and CDR2 is YYNGEE in the germline V gene. With 0 bases removed from V and 11 bases from J, the gap between germline ends came to 17 bases. The CDR3 is made up of 14 amino acids. CDR3 DNA sequence: TGTGCCAGCAGCGTAGGGACCGGCGGCCCCATGGCTTTCTTT. Translation gives CASSVGTGGPMAFF.